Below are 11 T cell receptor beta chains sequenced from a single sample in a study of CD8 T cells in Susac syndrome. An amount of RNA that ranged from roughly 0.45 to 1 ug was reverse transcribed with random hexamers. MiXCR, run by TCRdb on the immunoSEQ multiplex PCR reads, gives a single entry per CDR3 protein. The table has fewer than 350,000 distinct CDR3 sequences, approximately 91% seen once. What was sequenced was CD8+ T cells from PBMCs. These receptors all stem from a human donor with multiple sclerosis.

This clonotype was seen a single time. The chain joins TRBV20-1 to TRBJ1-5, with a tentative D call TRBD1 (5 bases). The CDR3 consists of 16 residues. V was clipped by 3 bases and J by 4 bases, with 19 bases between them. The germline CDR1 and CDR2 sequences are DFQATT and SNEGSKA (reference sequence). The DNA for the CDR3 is TGCAGTGCTAGTGTAACAGGAAGATCCCCAAATCAGCCCCAGCATTTT. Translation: CSASVTGRSPNQPQHF.

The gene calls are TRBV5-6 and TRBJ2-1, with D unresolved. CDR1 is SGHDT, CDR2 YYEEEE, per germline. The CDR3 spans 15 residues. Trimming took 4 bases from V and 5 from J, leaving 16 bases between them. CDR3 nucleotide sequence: TGTGCCAGCAGCCGGCGTGGGGATCTGAACAATGAGCAGTTCTTC. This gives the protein CASSRRGDLNNEQFF.

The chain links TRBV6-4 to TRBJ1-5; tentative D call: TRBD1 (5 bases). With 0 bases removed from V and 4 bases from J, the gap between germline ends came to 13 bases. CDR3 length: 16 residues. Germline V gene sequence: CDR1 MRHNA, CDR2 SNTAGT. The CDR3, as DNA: TGTGCCAGCAGTGACTCGCAGAAAGGGGTGAATCAGCCCCAGCATTTT. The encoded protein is CASSDSQKGVNQPQHF.

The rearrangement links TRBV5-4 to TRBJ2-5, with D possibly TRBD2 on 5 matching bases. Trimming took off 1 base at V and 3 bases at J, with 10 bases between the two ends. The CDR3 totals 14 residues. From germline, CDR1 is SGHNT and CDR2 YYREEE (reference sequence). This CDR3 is CASSLSGLEETQYF. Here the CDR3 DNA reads TGTGCCAGCAGCTTGAGCGGCCTGGAAGAGACCCAGTACTTC.

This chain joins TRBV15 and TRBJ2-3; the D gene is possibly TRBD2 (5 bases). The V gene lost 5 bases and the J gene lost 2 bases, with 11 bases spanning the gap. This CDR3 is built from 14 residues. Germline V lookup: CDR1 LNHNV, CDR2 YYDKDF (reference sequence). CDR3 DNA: TGTGCCACCAGCGGAACTAGTTACACAGATACGCAGTATTTT. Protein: CATSGTSYTDTQYF.

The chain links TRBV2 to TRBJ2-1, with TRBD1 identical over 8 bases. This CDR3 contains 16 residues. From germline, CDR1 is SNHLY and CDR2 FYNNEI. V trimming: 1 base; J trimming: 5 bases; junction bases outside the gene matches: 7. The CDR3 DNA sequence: TGTGCCAGCAGTGAAGGGGGCAGGGGGCTTCACAATGAGCAGTTCTTC. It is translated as CASSEGGRGLHNEQFF. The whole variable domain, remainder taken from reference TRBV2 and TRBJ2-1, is EPEVTQTPSHQVTQMGQEVILRCVPISNHLYFYWYRQILGQKVEFLVSFYNNEISEKSEIFDDQFSVERPDGSNFTLKIRSTKLEDSAMYFCASSEGGRGLHNEQFFGPGTRLTVL.

The CDR3 nucleotides are TGTGCCAGCAGCCCCCCAGGTACAGGGGATTACACCTTC. The encoded protein is CASSPPGTGDYTF. This chain connects TRBV9 to TRBJ1-2, with 7 nucleotides matching TRBD1. Germline lookup yields CDR1 SGDLS and CDR2 YYNGEE. Trimming removed 4 bases from V and 11 bases from J; junction bases left unmatched: 11. The CDR3 contains 13 residues.

CDR3 residues: CASSYIGRDGNTIYF. CDR3 bases: TGTGCCAGCAGTTACATTGGCAGGGACGGAAACACCATATATTTT. V is TRBV28 and J is TRBJ1-3; possible D gene TRBD1, 5 bases. This CDR3 is built from 15 residues. V was pared by 4 bases and J by 4 bases, with 14 bases between. Germline V CDR1 and CDR2: MDHEN, SYDVKM. Full variable domain (remainder filled in from reference TRBV28 and TRBJ1-3): DVKVTQSSRYLVKRTGEKVFLECVQDMDHENMFWYRQDPGLGLRLIYFSYDVKMKEKGDIPEGYSVSREKKERFSLILESASTNQTSMYLCASSYIGRDGNTIYFGEGSWLTVV.

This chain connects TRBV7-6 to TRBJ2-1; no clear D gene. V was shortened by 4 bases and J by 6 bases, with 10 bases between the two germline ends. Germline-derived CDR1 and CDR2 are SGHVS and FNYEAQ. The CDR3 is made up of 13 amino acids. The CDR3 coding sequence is TGTGCCAGCAGCTCGGTCGTGGGCAATGAGCAGTTCTTC. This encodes CASSSVVGNEQFF.

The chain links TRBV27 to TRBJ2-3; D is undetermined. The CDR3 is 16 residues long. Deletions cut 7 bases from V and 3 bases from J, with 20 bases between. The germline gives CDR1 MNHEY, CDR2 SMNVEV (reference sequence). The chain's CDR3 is CASTLKLVGGTDTQYF. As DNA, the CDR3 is TGTGCCAGCACCCTTAAGTTAGTGGGTGGGACAGATACGCAGTATTTT.

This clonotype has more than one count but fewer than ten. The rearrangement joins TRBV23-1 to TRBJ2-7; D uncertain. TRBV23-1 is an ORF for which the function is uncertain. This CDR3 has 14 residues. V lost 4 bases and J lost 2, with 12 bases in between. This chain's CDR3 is CASSRTAVTYEQYF. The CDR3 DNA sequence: TGCGCCAGCAGTCGAACGGCAGTCACCTACGAGCAGTACTTC.